This T cell receptor beta chain derives from a study of identical twins (dated by TCRdb to 2015 to 2016). About the full investigation: To test whether fetal clonotypes persist, the study used deep sequencing on TCR alpha and beta repertoires from monozygotic twins, unrelated adults of various ages, and cord blood. Replicate twin experiments were performed at different times using different library preparation protocols to rule out contamination.

On this clonotype: It lacks a known antigen. Qualities for individual bases were not recorded, and no much larger clone is one base off.

General study outcomes and caveats: Invariant T cells such as MAIT and iNKT could partly confound zero-insertion analyses, though diverse VJ usage argued against this for most clonotypes. Because the same donors could not be followed over many years, the conclusions relied on cross-sectional statistical analysis. Out-of-frame TCR alpha sharing in monozygotic twins was systematically underestimated by recombination models, whereas sharing between unrelated individuals was in agreement with the recombination models. Excess twin sharing in beta out-of-frame sequences was weaker because fewer shared sequences lowered the signal-to-noise ratio. Compared with coincidental sharing between unrelated individuals, an excess of low generation-probability sequences was observed among out-of-frame TCR alpha sequences shared between twins. Abundant cord blood beta clonotypes had fewer insertions, young adult naive repertoires showed a similar but weaker trend, and memory repertoires showed no such trend.

The germline V gene encodes CDR1 SQVTM and CDR2 ANQGSEA. From its cysteine to its phenylalanine, the CDR3 spans 12 amino acids. Only CDR3 DNA remains: 36 bases, in frame from the first base. V lost 5 bases and J lost 4 bases; the stretch between them is 9 bases long. Receptors were amplified or captured by 5' RACE. The instrument given in TCRdb is Illumina HiSeq 2000. A universal primer binding site was introduced by template switching, and a unique molecular identifier was present in the final cDNA, enabling accurate counting of TCR cDNA molecules. First-strand cDNA for TCR alpha and beta chains was synthesized from specific primers in the conserved constant-segment region. To control for contamination, each cDNA library was double barcoded with a SMART-Mk sample barcode plus Illumina barcodes. TruSeq adapter sequences and Illumina sample barcodes were added in two successive PCR steps. TCR alpha and beta cDNA libraries were sequenced on the Illumina HiSeq platform with custom primers. Concerning the study's data processing: Unique molecular identifiers were extracted from raw reads with MiGEC, and CDR3 positions were determined with MiXCR. For each individual, recombination models were inferred using an EM algorithm with the repgenHMM and IGoR tools. Shared clonotypes were analyzed with the tcR package in R, and sharing was normalized by the product of cloneset sizes. To study raw recombination without the effects of thymic and clonal selection, out-of-frame nonproductive sequences were analyzed. The raw public reads went through TCRdb reprocessing: fastp at Q25, MiXCR clone calling, in-frame beta chains kept. Rows are combined by CDR3 protein, so each entry shows the most common genes and DNA. TCRdb, not the original authors, processed these V and J calls. In this sample the table shows around 480,000 distinct CDR3 sequences, more than 13% of which occur a single time. About 0.94% of the sample goes to the ten largest clones.

All donors were healthy Caucasians. The twin cohort comprised three pairs of female monozygotic twins, all aged roughly 18 to 30 years. Positive isolation kits from Invitrogen were used to isolate the CD4+ and CD8+ T cell populations. The same specimen was also included in a second study, on yellow fever vaccine responses in identical twins. The second paper further reports: The T cell response to vaccination in identical twins was reported by the authors to appear partly convergent and partly personalized. The study precisely tracked vaccine-responding T cell clones in identical twins.

The TCR was taken from a woman aged 18-29 years in good health. The chain couples TRBV29-1 to TRBJ2-1, with the D gene call left open. Sequencing input: CD4+ T cells sorted from blood. The CDR3 loop reads CSVTLGYNEQFF. The DNA reads TGCAGCGTTACCCTAGGGTACAATGAGCAGTTCTTC.